These 29 T cell receptor beta chains were sequenced from one sample in a study of cytomegalovirus exposure and HLA in healthy donors. Primers for the PCR totalled 60 Vbeta and 13 Jbeta. Profiled with immunoSEQ multiplex PCR; TCRdb holds only in-frame clones, not every one. The sample has around 150,000 clones, 70% to 80% seen once. Input material: PBMCs. Source of these receptors: a man aged 30-40 years in good health and CMV-seropositive.

The gene calls are TRBV7-9 and TRBJ1-2; D possibly corresponds to TRBD1 (5 bases). The V and J ends lost 5 bases and 4 bases respectively, with 20 bases between them. The CDR3 contains 16 residues. The germline gives CDR1 SEHNR, CDR2 FQNEAQ (reference sequence). CDR3: CASSDTRGGETYGYTF. The DNA of the CDR3 is TGTGCCAGCAGCGATACACGCGGGGGAGAGACCTATGGCTACACCTTC.

This chain connects TRBV20-1 to TRBJ2-7, with 7 bases that match TRBD2. The CDR3 is made up of 11 amino acids. Germline-derived CDR1 and CDR2 are DFQATT and SNEGSKA (reference sequence). CDR3 in amino acids: CGGTNAYEQYF. CDR3 bases: TGCGGGGGGACTAACGCCTACGAGCAGTACTTC.

This clone has just a few counts. The chain joins TRBV10-3 to TRBJ2-7; 7 bases match TRBD1. The CDR3 loop spans 13 amino acids. Germline CDR1 is ENHRY and CDR2 is SYGVKD. V lost 5 bases to trimming and J lost 2 bases; unmatched junction nucleotides: 3. The CDR3 nucleotides are TGTGCCATCAGTTGGGACAGAACCTACGAGCAGTACTTC. Translated: CAISWDRTYEQYF.

The rearrangement joins TRBV6-5 to TRBJ2-7; 9 bases align to TRBD1. Germline-derived CDR1 and CDR2 are MNHEY and SVGAGI. The CDR3 is made up of 13 amino acids. V lost 4 bases to trimming and J lost 5 bases; unmatched junction nucleotides: 3. CDR3 amino acids: CASSSGTGNEQYF. CDR3 DNA sequence: TGTGCCAGCAGTTCCGGGACAGGGAACGAGCAGTACTTC.

This chain uses TRBV5-1 with TRBJ2-5; 9 bases fit TRBD1. V trimming: 5 bases; J trimming: 5 bases; junction bases outside the gene matches: 10. Germline values: CDR1 SGHRS, CDR2 YFSETQ. The length of the CDR3 is 15 residues. The CDR3 region has the DNA TGCGCCAGCAGTTACTCCGGGACAGGGCAGGAGACCCAGTACTTC. It yields the protein CASSYSGTGQETQYF.

The chain has TRBV29-1 and TRBJ2-3; no clear D gene. Deletions cut 8 bases from V and 4 bases from J, with 16 bases between. The CDR3 sequence is 13 residues long. Per germline, CDR1 SQVTM and CDR2 ANQGSEA. The CDR3 DNA follows: TGCAGCACTGATCTAGTCCTAGCAGATACGCAGTATTTT. Amino acid sequence: CSTDLVLADTQYF.

This clone was recorded once. This sequence joins TRBV27 and TRBJ2-7; possibly TRBD2 for D (5 bases). CDR3 length equals 13 residues. CDR1 is MNHEY, CDR2 SMNVEV, per germline (reference sequence). V lost 5 bases and J lost 5, with 13 bases in between. The CDR3 protein is CASSKATGDEQYF. DNA for the CDR3: TGTGCCAGCAGTAAAGCGACCGGGGACGAGCAGTACTTC.

This clone appeared once. The J gene is TRBJ1-3, the V gene TRBV30; the D gene is possibly TRBD1 (6 bases). Trimming shortened V by 5 bases and J by 0 bases, and 8 bases separated the two germline ends. CDR3 size: 13 residues. Per germline, CDR1 GTSNPN and CDR2 SVGIG (reference sequence). The CDR3 region is CAWDRTSGNTIYF. The CDR3 DNA reads TGTGCCTGGGACAGGACCTCTGGAAACACCATATATTTT.

This clone was picked up a small number of times. The chain is built from TRBV10-3 and TRBJ2-1, with 13 bases aligning to TRBD2. CDR3 length equals 19 residues. Losses at the gene ends were 4 bases for V and 0 bases for J; bases not matched to a gene: 9. Germline CDR1 ENHRY, CDR2 SYGVKD. The DNA for the CDR3 is TGTGCCATCAGTGGATCCGGGACTAGCGGGGTCAGCTCCTACAATGAGCAGTTCTTC. Translation: CAISGSGTSGVSSYNEQFF.

This clone was seen more than once but under ten times. The genes are TRBV7-8 and TRBJ2-7; D is perhaps TRBD1 (6 bases). CDR1 is SGHVS and CDR2 is FQNEAQ in the germline V gene. The CDR3 runs 14 residues. Trimming cost V 9 bases and J 0 bases, with 15 bases left between them. CDR3: CASRQEAFSYEQYF. The CDR3 DNA follows: TGTGCCAGTCGACAGGAAGCATTCTCCTACGAGCAGTACTTC.

This clone was seen just once. The chain carries TRBV27 and TRBJ2-3, with TRBD2 matching over 8 bases. This CDR3 region has 16 residues. Germline CDR1 reads MNHEY; CDR2 reads SMNVEV (reference sequence). The J segment lost 0 bases and the V segment lost 5 bases, leaving 7 bases of the junction unmatched. The CDR3 sequence is CASSPSSGPSTDTQYF. CDR3 nucleotide sequence: TGTGCCAGCAGTCCATCTAGCGGGCCAAGCACAGATACGCAGTATTTT.

This chain connects TRBV7-9 to TRBJ2-5; 7 nucleotides align to TRBD1. The J segment lost 4 bases and the V segment lost 6 bases, leaving 8 bases of the junction unmatched. Germline CDR1 is SEHNR and CDR2 is FQNEAQ (reference sequence). The CDR3 is 14 amino acids. CDR3 bases: TGTGCCAGCAGTCTCAGACAGGGCCCAGAGACCCAGTACTTC. Its protein is CASSLRQGPETQYF. The complete variable domain, with remaining parts taken from reference TRBV7-9 and TRBJ2-5, reads DTGVSQNPRHKITKRGQNVTFRCDPISEHNRLYWYRQTLGQGPEFLTYFQNEAQLEKSRLLSDRFSAERPKGSFSTLEIQRTEQGDSAMYLCASSLRQGPETQYFGPGTRLLVL.

The chain joins TRBV7-9 to TRBJ2-7, with D possibly being TRBD2 (7 bases). Trimming left V 2 bases short and J 2 bases short, with 13 bases between. The CDR3 spans 15 residues. Germline V gene sequence: CDR1 SEHNR, CDR2 FQNEAQ (reference sequence). The CDR3 coding sequence is TGTGCCAGCAGCTTATTTGGCGGGGGCGCCTACGAGCAGTACTTC. It yields the protein CASSLFGGGAYEQYF.

The rearrangement joins TRBV2 to TRBJ2-3; 8 bases align to TRBD2. Germline V gene data show CDR1 as SNHLY and CDR2 as FYNNEI. With 2 bases clipped from V and 1 base from J, the junction kept 5 bases outside the gene matches. This CDR3 region has 16 residues. The CDR3 coding sequence is TGTGCCAGCAGTGAACTTGCAGCGGGGGGCACAGATACGCAGTATTTT. It yields the protein CASSELAAGGTDTQYF.

The CDR3 sequence is CASSLIAGGVNTDTQYF. CDR3 nucleotides: TGTGCCAGCAGCTTAATAGCGGGGGGTGTTAACACAGATACGCAGTATTTT. The rearrangement joins TRBV7-6 to TRBJ2-3, with 10 positions matching TRBD2. The CDR3 runs 17 residues. Trimming at V came to 2 bases and at J to 2 bases, leaving 7 bases not matched to a gene. The germline CDR1 and CDR2 sequences are SGHVS and FNYEAQ.

This clone was detected once. J is TRBJ1-1 and V is TRBV6-5; the D gene is possibly TRBD1 (5 bases). The CDR3 runs to 12 residues. Germline-derived CDR1 and CDR2 are MNHEY and SVGAGI. V lost 4 bases and J 10 bases, leaving 13 bases between the germline ends. The CDR3 reads CASSSQGIVAFF. The CDR3 DNA follows: TGTGCCAGCAGTTCCCAGGGAATAGTAGCTTTCTTT.

The count of this clone is one. The chain is built from TRBV25-1 and TRBJ1-4; D might be TRBD1 (6 bases). V was pared by 5 bases and J by 8 bases, with 12 bases between. Germline V CDR1 and CDR2: MGHDK, SYGVNS. The CDR3 runs 13 residues. The CDR3 DNA follows: TGTGCCAGCAGTCGGGGGGCGAACGAAAAACTGTTTTTT. This sequence encodes CASSRGANEKLFF. The complete variable domain, with remaining parts taken from reference TRBV25-1 and TRBJ1-4, reads EADIYQTPRYLVIGTGKKITLECSQTMGHDKMYWYQQDPGMELHLIHYSYGVNSTEKGDLSSESTVSRIRTEHFPLTLESARPSHTSQYLCASSRGANEKLFFGSGTQLSVL.

CDR3 nucleotide sequence: TGTGCCAGCAGTGATAGGGACAGAGCTAACTATGGCTACACCTTC. It translates to CASSDRDRANYGYTF. The V gene is TRBV6-1, the J gene TRBJ1-2; 7 bases map to TRBD1. Trimming took 3 bases from V and 0 from J; bases not matched to a gene: 4. CDR3 length equals 15 residues. Germline lookup yields CDR1 MNHNS and CDR2 SASEGT.

This clone was found once. V and J are TRBV4-2 and TRBJ2-2, with TRBD2 identical over 8 bases. Looked up from germline, CDR1 is LGHNA and CDR2 is YNFKEQ. Trimming at V came to 0 bases and at J to 10 bases, leaving 7 bases not matched to a gene. The CDR3 runs to 15 residues. The CDR3 DNA follows: TGTGCCAGCAGCCAAGAGTACACTAGCGGTCAGGAGCTGTTTTTT. This sequence encodes CASSQEYTSGQELFF.

The chain has TRBV5-6 and TRBJ2-5, with TRBD2 matching 10 bases. Unmatched junction bases numbered 6, after V lost 0 bases and J lost 4 bases. The germline CDR1 and CDR2 sequences are SGHDT and YYEEEE. The CDR3 has 16 amino acids. DNA of the CDR3: TGTGCCAGCAGCTTGGCCCCAGCGGGGGGGCGAGAGACCCAGTACTTC. As protein: CASSLAPAGGRETQYF.

This clone has more than one count but fewer than ten. V and J are TRBV5-4 and TRBJ1-1; TRBD1 might be the D (5 bases). Germline CDR1 and CDR2: SGHNT and YYREEE (reference sequence). V lost 1 base and J lost 6, with 13 bases in between. This CDR3 spans 14 amino acids. In nucleotides, the CDR3 is TGTGCCAGCAGCTTGTACGGCAGGGAGGCTGAAGCTTTCTTT. It codes for CASSLYGREAEAFF.

The chain recombines TRBV7-9 with TRBJ2-1; D is possibly TRBD1 (6 bases). Trimming cost V 7 bases and J 8 bases, with 15 bases left between them. CDR3 length equals 13 residues. CDR1 is SEHNR and CDR2 is FQNEAQ in the germline V gene (reference sequence). The CDR3 DNA reads as TGTGCCAGCATCACTCAACAGGGCCATGAGCAGTTCTTC. Protein product: CASITQQGHEQFF.

The gene calls are TRBV6-5 and TRBJ1-2; 8 bases match TRBD1. The CDR3 contains 13 residues. Trimming took 8 bases from V and 2 from J; bases not matched to a gene: 4. Germline CDR1 reads MNHEY; CDR2 reads SVGAGI. CDR3 loop: CASQRDRNYGYTF. As DNA, the CDR3 is TGTGCCAGCCAGAGGGACAGGAACTATGGCTACACCTTC.

This rearrangement joins TRBV5-1 to TRBJ1-4, with no clear D. The CDR3 loop spans 14 amino acids. Germline CDR1 is SGHRS and CDR2 is YFSETQ. The ends were cut back, 4 bases at V and 0 bases at J, with 7 bases in the middle. CDR3 DNA: TGCGCCAGCAGCAGCCTTACAACTAATGAAAAACTGTTTTTT. Residues: CASSSLTTNEKLFF.

The V and J genes are TRBV27 and TRBJ1-2, with TRBD1 matching over 7 bases. This CDR3 has 16 residues. Germline CDR1 is MNHEY and CDR2 is SMNVEV (reference sequence). After removal of 5 bases from V and 5 bases from J, the junction contained 14 bases not matched to a gene. CDR3 loop: CASSTLTGPNTYGYTF. DNA of the CDR3: TGTGCCAGCAGTACCTTGACAGGGCCGAATACTTATGGCTACACCTTC.

The table lists this clone with a few counts. This chain joins TRBV6-1 and TRBJ1-5, with D unresolved. The CDR3 contains 17 residues. Germline V lookup: CDR1 MNHNS, CDR2 SASEGT. The V end was cut by 1 base, the J end by 0 bases, with 13 bases between. The CDR3 nucleotides are TGTGCCAGCAGTGAAGATTGGGCAGCCCATAGCAATCAGCCCCAGCATTTT. Protein: CASSEDWAAHSNQPQHF.

CDR3 nucleotide sequence: TGTGCCAGCAGCCCCAGGGTAGCTGCGGCCCTCTCCTACGAGCAGTACTTC. It translates to CASSPRVAAALSYEQYF. The rearrangement joins TRBV7-9 to TRBJ2-7; perhaps TRBD1 as D (5 bases). Germline V gene data show CDR1 as SEHNR and CDR2 as FQNEAQ (reference sequence). The CDR3 consists of 17 residues. Trimming took 5 bases from V and 0 from J, leaving 20 bases between them.

The V and J genes are TRBV5-4 and TRBJ1-2; 8 positions match TRBD1. V was clipped by 4 bases and J by 6 bases; unmatched bases: 2. Germline lookup yields CDR1 SGHNT and CDR2 YYREEE (reference sequence). CDR3 length: 12 residues. Here the CDR3 reads CASSQDRDGYTF. DNA of the CDR3: TGTGCCAGCAGCCAGGACAGGGATGGCTACACCTTC.

The gene calls are TRBV5-1 and TRBJ1-3; TRBD1 matches 8 bases. The CDR3 runs 14 residues. J gave up 4 bases and V 0 bases, and 0 bases lay outside the gene matches. The germline CDR1 and CDR2 sequences are SGHRS and YFSETQ. The CDR3 bases are TGCGCCAGCAGCTTGGGGGACAGGGGAAACACCATATATTTT. It encodes CASSLGDRGNTIYF.